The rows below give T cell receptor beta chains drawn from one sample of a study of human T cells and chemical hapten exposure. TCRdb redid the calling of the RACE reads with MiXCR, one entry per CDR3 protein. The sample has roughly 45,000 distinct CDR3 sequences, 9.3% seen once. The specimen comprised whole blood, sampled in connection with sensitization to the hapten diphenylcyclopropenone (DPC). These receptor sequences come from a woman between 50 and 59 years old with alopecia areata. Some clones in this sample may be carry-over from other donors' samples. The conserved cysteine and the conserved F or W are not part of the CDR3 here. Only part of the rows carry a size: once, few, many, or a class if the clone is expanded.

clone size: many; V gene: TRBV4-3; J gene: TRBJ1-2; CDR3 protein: ASSQDRTGGLANYGYT
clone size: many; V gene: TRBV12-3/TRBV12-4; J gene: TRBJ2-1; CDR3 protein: ASSLKTGRQF
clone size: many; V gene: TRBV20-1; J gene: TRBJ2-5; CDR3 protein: SARARETQY
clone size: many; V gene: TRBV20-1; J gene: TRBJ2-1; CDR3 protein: SARAPLAGVSYNEQF
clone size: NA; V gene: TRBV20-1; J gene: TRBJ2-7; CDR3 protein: SAREGLYEQY
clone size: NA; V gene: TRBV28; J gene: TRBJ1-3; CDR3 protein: ASSSPMAGNTIY
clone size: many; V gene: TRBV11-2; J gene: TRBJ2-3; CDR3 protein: ASSSGTKSTDTQY
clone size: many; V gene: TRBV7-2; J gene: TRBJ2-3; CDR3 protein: ASSRIKGQGTQY
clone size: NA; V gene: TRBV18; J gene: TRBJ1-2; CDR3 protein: ASSPEESWNGYT
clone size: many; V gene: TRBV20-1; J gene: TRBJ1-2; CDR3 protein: SARQGGKNPRSGYT
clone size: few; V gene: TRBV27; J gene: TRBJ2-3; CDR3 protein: ASIAPGAPDTQY
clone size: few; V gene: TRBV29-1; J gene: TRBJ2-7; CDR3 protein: SVSQTGRGEQY
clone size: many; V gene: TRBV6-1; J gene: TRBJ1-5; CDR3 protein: ASSSGAASNQPQH
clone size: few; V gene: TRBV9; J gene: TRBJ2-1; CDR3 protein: ASSVDRVREQF
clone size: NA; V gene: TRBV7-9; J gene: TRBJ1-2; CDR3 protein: ASSLSRANSYT
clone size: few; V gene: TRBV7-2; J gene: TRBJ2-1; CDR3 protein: ASSSPDRGHNEQF
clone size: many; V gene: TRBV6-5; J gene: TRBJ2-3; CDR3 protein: ASSSRGTTDTQY
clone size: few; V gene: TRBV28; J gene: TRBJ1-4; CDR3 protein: ASSSGVEKLF
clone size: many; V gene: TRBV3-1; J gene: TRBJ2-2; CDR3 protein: ASSQRGSGELF
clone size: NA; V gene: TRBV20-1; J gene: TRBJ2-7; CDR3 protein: SARDLSRSSYEQY
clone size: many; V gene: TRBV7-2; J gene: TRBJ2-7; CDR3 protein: ASSLGGPSSYEQY
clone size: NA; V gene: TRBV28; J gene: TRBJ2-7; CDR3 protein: ASSQKRHEQY
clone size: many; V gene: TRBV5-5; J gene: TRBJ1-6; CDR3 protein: ASSLEGGNSPLH
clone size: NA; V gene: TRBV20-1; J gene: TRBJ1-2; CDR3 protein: IASGTAANYGYT
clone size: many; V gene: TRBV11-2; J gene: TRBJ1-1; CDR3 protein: ASSLVGQTIMNTEAF
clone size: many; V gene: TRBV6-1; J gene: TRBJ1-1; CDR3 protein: ASSETGENTEAF
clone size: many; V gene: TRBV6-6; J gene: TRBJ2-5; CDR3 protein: ASSYSTGTRQETQY
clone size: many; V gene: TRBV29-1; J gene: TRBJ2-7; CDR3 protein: SVSHGTGGIYEQY
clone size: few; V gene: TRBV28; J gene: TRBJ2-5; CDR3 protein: ASRGSSTETQY
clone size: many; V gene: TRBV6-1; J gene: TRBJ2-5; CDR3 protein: ASMRSAQETQY
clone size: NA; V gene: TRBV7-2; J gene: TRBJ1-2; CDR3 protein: ASSSETGPNYGYT
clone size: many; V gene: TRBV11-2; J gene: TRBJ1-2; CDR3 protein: ASSLGIGNYGYT
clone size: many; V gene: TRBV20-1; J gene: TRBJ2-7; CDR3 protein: SAAAGGTYEQY
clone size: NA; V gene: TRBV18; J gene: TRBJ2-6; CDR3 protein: ASSATGASGANVLT
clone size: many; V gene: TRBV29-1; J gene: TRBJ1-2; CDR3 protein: SVAGFYGYT
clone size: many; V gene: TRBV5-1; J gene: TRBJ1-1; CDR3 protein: ASSQFGGALNTEAF
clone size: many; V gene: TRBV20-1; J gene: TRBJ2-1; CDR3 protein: SAKSPTSGPYNEQF
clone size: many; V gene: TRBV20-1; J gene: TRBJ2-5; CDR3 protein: SASPPTETQY
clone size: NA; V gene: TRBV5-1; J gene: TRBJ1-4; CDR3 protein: ASSLVRDRAEKLF
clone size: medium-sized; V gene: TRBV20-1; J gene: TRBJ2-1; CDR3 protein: SARVAGGINEQF
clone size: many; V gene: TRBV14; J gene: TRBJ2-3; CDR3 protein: ASSQSSPGQLTDTQY
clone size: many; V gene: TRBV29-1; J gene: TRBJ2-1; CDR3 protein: SVEDWDRDFGEQF
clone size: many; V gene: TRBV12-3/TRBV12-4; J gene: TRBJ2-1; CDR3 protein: ASSGLARVGHEQF
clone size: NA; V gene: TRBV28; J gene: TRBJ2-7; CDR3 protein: ASSIQAHEQY
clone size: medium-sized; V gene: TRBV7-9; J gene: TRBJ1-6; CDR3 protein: ASSLTGGSPLH
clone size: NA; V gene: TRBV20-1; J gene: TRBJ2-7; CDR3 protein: SAQRASGRALEQY
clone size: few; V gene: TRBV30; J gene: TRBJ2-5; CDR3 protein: AWSVLAGGPETQY
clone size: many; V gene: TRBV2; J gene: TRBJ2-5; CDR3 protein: ASSAGLAAQETQY
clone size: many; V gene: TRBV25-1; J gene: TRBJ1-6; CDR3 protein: ASREPQVYNSPLH
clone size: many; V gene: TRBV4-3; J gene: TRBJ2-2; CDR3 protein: ASSQDLGTGELF
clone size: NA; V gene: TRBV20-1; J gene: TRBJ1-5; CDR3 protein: SASSGLNQPQH